This is a list of T cell receptor beta chains from one sample in a study of human T cells and chemical hapten exposure. Each CDR3 protein gets one entry after TCRdb re-called the RACE reads with MiXCR. The repertoire holds about 120,000 distinct CDR3 sequences, approximately 12% seen once, with around 2.8% in the top ten. Sample: whole blood, taken in connection with sensitization to the hapten diphenylcyclopropenone (DPC). Receptors originate from a young woman with alopecia areata. Some clones in this sample may be carry-over from other donors' samples. CDR3s include the opening cysteine and the closing phenylalanine or tryptophan. Each record gives: CDR3 protein, CDR3 DNA, D gene, V gene, clone size, J gene. The D gene is left open where the match is weak. The size of a clone is reported for some rows only, either as once, few or many, or as a class for expanded clones.

CDR3 protein: CASSWTGDNEQFF; CDR3 DNA: TGTGCCAGCAGCTGGACAGGGGACAATGAGCAGTTCTTC; D gene: TRBD1; V gene: TRBV5-5; clone size: few; J gene: TRBJ2-1
CDR3 protein: CSASGPSYNSPLHF; CDR3 DNA: TGCAGTGCTAGCGGACCCTCCTATAATTCACCCCTCCACTTT; D gene: .; V gene: TRBV20-1; clone size: many; J gene: TRBJ1-6
CDR3 protein: CASSQARRATGELFF; CDR3 DNA: TGTGCCAGCAGCCAAGCCAGACGGGCCACCGGGGAGCTGTTTTTT; D gene: .; V gene: TRBV4-2; clone size: .; J gene: TRBJ2-2
CDR3 protein: CASSPGDRAETQYF; CDR3 DNA: TGTGCCAGCAGCCCAGGGGACAGGGCAGAGACCCAGTACTTC; D gene: TRBD1; V gene: TRBV4-2; clone size: few; J gene: TRBJ2-5
CDR3 protein: CASSPQRESARDTQYF; CDR3 DNA: TGTGCCAGCAGTCCCCAAAGGGAGTCAGCAAGGGATACGCAGTATTTT; D gene: .; V gene: TRBV6-1; clone size: few; J gene: TRBJ2-3
CDR3 protein: CASFQGGTEAFF; CDR3 DNA: TGTGCCAGCTTCCAGGGAGGCACTGAAGCTTTCTTT; D gene: .; V gene: TRBV21-1; clone size: many; J gene: TRBJ1-1
CDR3 protein: CASSLDLVNTEAFF; CDR3 DNA: TGCGCCAGCAGCTTGGATTTGGTGAACACTGAAGCTTTCTTT; D gene: .; V gene: TRBV5-1; clone size: few; J gene: TRBJ1-1
CDR3 protein: CASSQATTESTDTQYF; CDR3 DNA: TGTGCCAGCAGCCAAGCCACAACGGAGAGCACAGATACGCAGTATTTT; D gene: .; V gene: TRBV4-2; clone size: medium-sized; J gene: TRBJ2-3
CDR3 protein: CASSPGRTNEQFF; CDR3 DNA: TGTGCCAGCAGCCCCGGTCGTACGAATGAGCAGTTCTTC; D gene: .; V gene: TRBV7-2; clone size: .; J gene: TRBJ2-1
CDR3 protein: CSASPRLAGGPLNEQFF; CDR3 DNA: TGCAGTGCTTCGCCCCGTCTAGCGGGGGGCCCCCTCAATGAGCAGTTCTTC; D gene: TRBD2; V gene: TRBV20-1; clone size: many; J gene: TRBJ2-1
CDR3 protein: CATSRDPGGNTIYF; CDR3 DNA: TGTGCCACCAGCAGAGATCCTGGGGGAAACACCATATATTTT; D gene: .; V gene: TRBV15; clone size: few; J gene: TRBJ1-3
CDR3 protein: CSVDLTGQGYNEQFF; CDR3 DNA: TGCAGCGTTGACCTTACGGGACAGGGGTACAATGAGCAGTTCTTC; D gene: TRBD1; V gene: TRBV29-1; clone size: .; J gene: TRBJ2-1
CDR3 protein: CASRFGRGTYEQYF; CDR3 DNA: TGTGCCAGCAGGTTCGGCCGAGGTACCTACGAGCAGTACTTC; D gene: .; V gene: TRBV27; clone size: .; J gene: TRBJ2-7